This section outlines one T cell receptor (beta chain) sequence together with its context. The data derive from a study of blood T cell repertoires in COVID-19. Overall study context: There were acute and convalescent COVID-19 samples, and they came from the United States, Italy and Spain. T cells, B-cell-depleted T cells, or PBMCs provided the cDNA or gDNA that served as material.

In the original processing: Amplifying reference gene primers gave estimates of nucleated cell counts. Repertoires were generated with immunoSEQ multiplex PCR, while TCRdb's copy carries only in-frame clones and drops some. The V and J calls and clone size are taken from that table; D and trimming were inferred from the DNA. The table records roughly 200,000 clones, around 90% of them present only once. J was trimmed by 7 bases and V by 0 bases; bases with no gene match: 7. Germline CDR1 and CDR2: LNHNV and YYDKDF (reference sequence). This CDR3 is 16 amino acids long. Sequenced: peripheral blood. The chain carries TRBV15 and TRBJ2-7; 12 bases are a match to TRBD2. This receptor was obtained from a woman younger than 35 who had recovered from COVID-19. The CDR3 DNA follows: TGTGCCACCAGCAGAGATCGACTAGCGGGAGTACGTGAGCAGTACTTC. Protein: CATSRDRLAGVREQYF.